This T cell receptor beta chain was captured by sequencing in a study of tumor-infiltrating lymphocytes in localized non-small cell lung cancer. About the research overall: Several tumor histologies, both smoking statuses, and some post-neoadjuvant chemotherapy samples were included.

Findings of the study overall: No T-cell fraction difference was seen between IM1 and IM2 tumors.

V was shortened by 5 bases and J by 3 bases, with 7 bases between the two germline ends. Looked up from germline, CDR1 is KGHSH and CDR2 is LQKENI. This CDR3 has 13 amino acids. Concerning this clone itself: Its antigen remains unknown.

TCRdb's copy holds only in-frame clones and misses some; the assay was immunoSEQ multiplex PCR. The profile shows roughly 9,000 clones, 70% to 85% of them singletons. The clonotype comes from a human donor with non-small cell lung cancer. This sequence joins TRBV18 and TRBJ1-4; D gene ambiguous. What was sequenced was lung tumor tissue. The CDR3 DNA is TGTGCCAGCTCAGTACTAGCTAATGAAAAACTGTTTTTT. It codes for CASSVLANEKLFF.